This is a list of T cell receptor beta chains from one sample in a study of T cell changes during pregnancy in multiple sclerosis. The assay was immunoSEQ multiplex PCR, and TCRdb's table has in-frame clones only and misses some. The data hold some 70,000 clones, with about nine tenths observed a single time. The input for sequencing was peripheral blood, taken before pregnancy. The source is a female donor with multiple sclerosis, enrolled in a pregnancy study. CDR3s include the opening cysteine and the closing phenylalanine or tryptophan. The D gene is left open where the match is weak. A clone size is listed for some rows: how often the clone was seen (once, few, many), or a class if it is expanded.

abundance: -; v_gene: TRBV7-2; d_gene: TRBD2; j_gene: TRBJ2-7; CDR3nt: TGTGCCAGCAGCCCCCTTGCATCTAGCGGGGGAAGAGAGCAGTACTTC; CDR3aa: CASSPLASSGGREQYF
abundance: -; v_gene: TRBV6-1; d_gene: TRBD2; j_gene: TRBJ2-1; CDR3nt: TGTGCCAGCATGCCCTTGGTGTTAGCGGGGGCCCCGATCTTC; CDR3aa: CASMPLVLAGAPIF
abundance: -; v_gene: TRBV29-1; d_gene: TRBD1; j_gene: TRBJ2-3; CDR3nt: TGCAGCGTTGAGGGAGCACAGGGGGCCTGGACAGATACGCAGTATTTT; CDR3aa: CSVEGAQGAWTDTQYF
abundance: -; v_gene: TRBV19; d_gene: -; j_gene: TRBJ2-1; CDR3nt: TGTGCCAGTAGTATATTTGGCGGGACTCCGGGGGACAATGAGCAGTTCTTC; CDR3aa: CASSIFGGTPGDNEQFF
abundance: few; v_gene: TRBV5-5; d_gene: -; j_gene: TRBJ1-1; CDR3nt: TGTGCCAGCAGCTTGTTCGGGGGGGGCTTGAACACTGAAGCTTTCTTT; CDR3aa: CASSLFGGGLNTEAFF
abundance: -; v_gene: TRBV5-5; d_gene: TRBD2; j_gene: TRBJ2-7; CDR3nt: TGTGCCAGCAGCTTGGAACTAGCGACTAGCTCCTACGAGCAGTACTTC; CDR3aa: CASSLELATSSYEQYF
abundance: once; v_gene: TRBV5-6; d_gene: -; j_gene: TRBJ2-7; CDR3nt: TGTGCCAGCAGCTTCCGGGACACTGTCTCCTACGAGCAGTACTTC; CDR3aa: CASSFRDTVSYEQYF
abundance: -; v_gene: TRBV4-3; d_gene: -; j_gene: TRBJ1-2; CDR3nt: TGCGCCAGCAGCCAAGGAACAGGGCCCTATGGCTACACCTTC; CDR3aa: CASSQGTGPYGYTF
abundance: -; v_gene: TRBV18; d_gene: TRBD1; j_gene: TRBJ2-1; CDR3nt: TGTGCCAGCTCCCCCGGGACAGGGGAATACAATGAGCAGTTCTTC; CDR3aa: CASSPGTGEYNEQFF
abundance: -; v_gene: TRBV19; d_gene: TRBD2; j_gene: TRBJ2-5; CDR3nt: TGTGCCAGTAGTCAAAGCGGGAGAGGCGAGACCCAGTACTTC; CDR3aa: CASSQSGRGETQYF
abundance: -; v_gene: TRBV9; d_gene: -; j_gene: TRBJ1-2; CDR3nt: TGTGCCAGCAGCGTCAACAGGAAAGCCTATGGCTACACCTTC; CDR3aa: CASSVNRKAYGYTF
abundance: -; v_gene: TRBV5-4; d_gene: TRBD2; j_gene: TRBJ2-5; CDR3nt: TGTGCCAGCAGCTTGGCCGGGCGGGGGGGCTCCGAGACCCAGTACTTC; CDR3aa: CASSLAGRGGSETQYF
abundance: -; v_gene: TRBV4-2; d_gene: -; j_gene: TRBJ1-5; CDR3nt: TGTGCCAGCAGCCAACCAGGACTTAGCAATCAGCCCCAGCATTTT; CDR3aa: CASSQPGLSNQPQHF
abundance: -; v_gene: TRBV27; d_gene: -; j_gene: TRBJ2-2; CDR3nt: TGTGCCAGCAGTTTTAGCAGGGATAACACCGGGGAGCTGTTTTTT; CDR3aa: CASSFSRDNTGELFF
abundance: -; v_gene: TRBV30; d_gene: TRBD1; j_gene: TRBJ1-3; CDR3nt: TGTGCCTGGAGTGCATGGGACAGGGTCTACGGAAACACCATATATTTT; CDR3aa: CAWSAWDRVYGNTIYF
abundance: few; v_gene: TRBV19; d_gene: TRBD1; j_gene: TRBJ1-2; CDR3nt: TGTGCCAGTAGCTCGACAGGGGCAAATGGCTACACCTTC; CDR3aa: CASSSTGANGYTF
abundance: -; v_gene: TRBV19; d_gene: TRBD1; j_gene: TRBJ2-1; CDR3nt: TGTGCCAGTAGATCCGGACAGGGGGACTACAATGAGCAGTTCTTC; CDR3aa: CASRSGQGDYNEQFF
abundance: -; v_gene: TRBV6-1; d_gene: TRBD2; j_gene: TRBJ2-5; CDR3nt: TGTGCCAGCAGTGAAAGGCTAGCGGGGGCAGAGACCCAGTACTTC; CDR3aa: CASSERLAGAETQYF
abundance: once; v_gene: TRBV5-1; d_gene: -; j_gene: TRBJ2-2; CDR3nt: TGCGCCAGCAGCGTCATACAGGGTCCCGGGGAGCTGTTTTTT; CDR3aa: CASSVIQGPGELFF
abundance: -; v_gene: TRBV14; d_gene: TRBD1; j_gene: TRBJ1-1; CDR3nt: TGTGCCAGCAGCCCAGTACAGGGGGCTTCTGAAGCTTTCTTT; CDR3aa: CASSPVQGASEAFF
abundance: -; v_gene: TRBV10-3; d_gene: -; j_gene: TRBJ2-2; CDR3nt: TGTGCCATCACTGACGGACAAAAGGCCGGGGAGCTGTTTTTT; CDR3aa: CAITDGQKAGELFF
abundance: -; v_gene: TRBV29-1; d_gene: -; j_gene: TRBJ1-1; CDR3nt: TGCAGCGCCCTCCTAACGGGGAACACTGAAGCTTTCTTT; CDR3aa: CSALLTGNTEAFF
abundance: few; v_gene: TRBV19; d_gene: -; j_gene: TRBJ1-1; CDR3nt: TGTGCCAGCTCGACCGGACAGTTCACTGAAGCTTTCTTT; CDR3aa: CASSTGQFTEAFF
abundance: -; v_gene: TRBV7-2; d_gene: -; j_gene: TRBJ2-1; CDR3nt: TGTGCCAGCAGCTTACAGGGTTGGGATGAGCAGTTCTTC; CDR3aa: CASSLQGWDEQFF
abundance: -; v_gene: TRBV12-5; d_gene: -; j_gene: TRBJ2-7; CDR3nt: TGTGCTAGTGGTTTACAGTTCTACGAGCAGTACTTC; CDR3aa: CASGLQFYEQYF
abundance: -; v_gene: TRBV5-1; d_gene: -; j_gene: TRBJ2-7; CDR3nt: TGCGCCAGCAGTGTGATTCCGGGGGAGCAGTACTTC; CDR3aa: CASSVIPGEQYF
abundance: -; v_gene: TRBV5-8; d_gene: TRBD2; j_gene: TRBJ2-7; CDR3nt: TGTGCCAGCAGAAAAGCGGGGGATAGCTCCTACGAGCAGTACTTC; CDR3aa: CASRKAGDSSYEQYF
abundance: -; v_gene: TRBV18; d_gene: -; j_gene: TRBJ1-3; CDR3nt: TGTGCCAGCTCACCCGGCCAAGGAGCGAGTAACACCATATATTTT; CDR3aa: CASSPGQGASNTIYF
abundance: -; v_gene: TRBV9; d_gene: -; j_gene: TRBJ2-1; CDR3nt: TGTGCCAGCAGCGTAGTACATCCCAATGAGCAGTTCTTC; CDR3aa: CASSVVHPNEQFF
abundance: -; v_gene: TRBV6-6; d_gene: TRBD2; j_gene: TRBJ2-1; CDR3nt: TGTGCCAGCAGCTCTAGCGGGGGGGCTTACAATGAGCAGTTCTTC; CDR3aa: CASSSSGGAYNEQFF
abundance: -; v_gene: TRBV10-2; d_gene: -; j_gene: TRBJ1-1; CDR3nt: TGCGCCAGCAGATTGGACGGGGTTCAAAACACTGAAGCTTTCTTT; CDR3aa: CASRLDGVQNTEAFF
abundance: once; v_gene: TRBV6-5; d_gene: TRBD1; j_gene: TRBJ1-2; CDR3nt: TGTGCCAGCAGCGGACAGGGGGCCGGGCAATATGGCTACACCTTC; CDR3aa: CASSGQGAGQYGYTF
abundance: -; v_gene: TRBV19; d_gene: -; j_gene: TRBJ2-5; CDR3nt: TGTGCCAGTAGTATTGCAAGGGAGCAAGAGACCCAGTACTTC; CDR3aa: CASSIAREQETQYF
abundance: -; v_gene: TRBV9; d_gene: TRBD1; j_gene: TRBJ1-1; CDR3nt: TGTGCCAGCAGCCTCGGACAGGGAGGAACTGAAGCTTTCTTT; CDR3aa: CASSLGQGGTEAFF
abundance: -; v_gene: TRBV5-1; d_gene: TRBD1; j_gene: TRBJ1-1; CDR3nt: TGCGCCAGCAGCTCGAACAGGGGGCCCAGATCGGACACTGAAGCTTTCTTT; CDR3aa: CASSSNRGPRSDTEAFF
abundance: -; v_gene: TRBV2; d_gene: -; j_gene: TRBJ2-1; CDR3nt: TGTGCCAGCACCCCGGACGGGGGTGGGCAGTTCTTC; CDR3aa: CASTPDGGGQFF
abundance: -; v_gene: TRBV6-6; d_gene: TRBD2; j_gene: TRBJ2-3; CDR3nt: TGTGCCAGCAGTTACTCATCGGGAGGGATCCCAGATACGCAGTATTTT; CDR3aa: CASSYSSGGIPDTQYF
abundance: -; v_gene: TRBV9; d_gene: TRBD1; j_gene: TRBJ1-2; CDR3nt: TGTGCCAGCAGCGTGTCGACAGGGGCCCAATCTAACTATGGCTACACCTTC; CDR3aa: CASSVSTGAQSNYGYTF
abundance: few; v_gene: TRBV11-2; d_gene: -; j_gene: TRBJ1-1; CDR3nt: TGTGCCAGCAGCCCAGTTATCTCCACTGAAGCTTTCTTT; CDR3aa: CASSPVISTEAFF
abundance: -; v_gene: TRBV5-4; d_gene: -; j_gene: TRBJ1-2; CDR3nt: TGTGCCAGCAGCTTGGAGTCAGACTATGGCTACACCTTC; CDR3aa: CASSLESDYGYTF
abundance: once; v_gene: TRBV14; d_gene: -; j_gene: TRBJ2-7; CDR3nt: TGTGCCAGCAGCCGCGGGGGCGGGAACGAGCAGTACTTC; CDR3aa: CASSRGGGNEQYF
abundance: -; v_gene: TRBV5-1; d_gene: TRBD1; j_gene: TRBJ2-1; CDR3nt: TGCGCCAGCAGCTTAAGATTCCCTCGACAGGGCGGTGAGCAGTTCTTC; CDR3aa: CASSLRFPRQGGEQFF
abundance: -; v_gene: TRBV7-9; d_gene: TRBD2; j_gene: TRBJ2-1; CDR3nt: TGTGCCAGCAGCTTATGGCGGGAGGGCGGCAATGAGCAGTTCTTC; CDR3aa: CASSLWREGGNEQFF
abundance: -; v_gene: TRBV19; d_gene: -; j_gene: TRBJ1-5; CDR3nt: TGTGCCAGTAGTATACAGGGCCGCCTCCAGCATTTT; CDR3aa: CASSIQGRLQHF
abundance: -; v_gene: TRBV2; d_gene: -; j_gene: TRBJ1-4; CDR3nt: TGTGCCAGCAGTTTAGGGGCGACGGAACTGTTTTTT; CDR3aa: CASSLGATELFF
abundance: -; v_gene: TRBV6-5; d_gene: -; j_gene: TRBJ1-5; CDR3nt: TGTGCCAGCAGCACAGGGAATCAGCCCCAGCATTTT; CDR3aa: CASSTGNQPQHF
abundance: -; v_gene: TRBV27; d_gene: TRBD1; j_gene: TRBJ1-2; CDR3nt: TGTGCCAGCACCGCTTATGGGGACAGCCCGGGGAGTAACTATGGCTACACCTTC; CDR3aa: CASTAYGDSPGSNYGYTF
abundance: -; v_gene: TRBV6-5; d_gene: -; j_gene: TRBJ1-5; CDR3nt: TGTGCCAGCAGTTACCAGATCGGCGGGGGACAGCCCCAGCATTTT; CDR3aa: CASSYQIGGGQPQHF
abundance: -; v_gene: TRBV7-2; d_gene: TRBD1; j_gene: TRBJ1-5; CDR3nt: TGTGCCAGCAGCTTAGAGAGGACAGGGTGGAATCAGCCCCAGCATTTT; CDR3aa: CASSLERTGWNQPQHF